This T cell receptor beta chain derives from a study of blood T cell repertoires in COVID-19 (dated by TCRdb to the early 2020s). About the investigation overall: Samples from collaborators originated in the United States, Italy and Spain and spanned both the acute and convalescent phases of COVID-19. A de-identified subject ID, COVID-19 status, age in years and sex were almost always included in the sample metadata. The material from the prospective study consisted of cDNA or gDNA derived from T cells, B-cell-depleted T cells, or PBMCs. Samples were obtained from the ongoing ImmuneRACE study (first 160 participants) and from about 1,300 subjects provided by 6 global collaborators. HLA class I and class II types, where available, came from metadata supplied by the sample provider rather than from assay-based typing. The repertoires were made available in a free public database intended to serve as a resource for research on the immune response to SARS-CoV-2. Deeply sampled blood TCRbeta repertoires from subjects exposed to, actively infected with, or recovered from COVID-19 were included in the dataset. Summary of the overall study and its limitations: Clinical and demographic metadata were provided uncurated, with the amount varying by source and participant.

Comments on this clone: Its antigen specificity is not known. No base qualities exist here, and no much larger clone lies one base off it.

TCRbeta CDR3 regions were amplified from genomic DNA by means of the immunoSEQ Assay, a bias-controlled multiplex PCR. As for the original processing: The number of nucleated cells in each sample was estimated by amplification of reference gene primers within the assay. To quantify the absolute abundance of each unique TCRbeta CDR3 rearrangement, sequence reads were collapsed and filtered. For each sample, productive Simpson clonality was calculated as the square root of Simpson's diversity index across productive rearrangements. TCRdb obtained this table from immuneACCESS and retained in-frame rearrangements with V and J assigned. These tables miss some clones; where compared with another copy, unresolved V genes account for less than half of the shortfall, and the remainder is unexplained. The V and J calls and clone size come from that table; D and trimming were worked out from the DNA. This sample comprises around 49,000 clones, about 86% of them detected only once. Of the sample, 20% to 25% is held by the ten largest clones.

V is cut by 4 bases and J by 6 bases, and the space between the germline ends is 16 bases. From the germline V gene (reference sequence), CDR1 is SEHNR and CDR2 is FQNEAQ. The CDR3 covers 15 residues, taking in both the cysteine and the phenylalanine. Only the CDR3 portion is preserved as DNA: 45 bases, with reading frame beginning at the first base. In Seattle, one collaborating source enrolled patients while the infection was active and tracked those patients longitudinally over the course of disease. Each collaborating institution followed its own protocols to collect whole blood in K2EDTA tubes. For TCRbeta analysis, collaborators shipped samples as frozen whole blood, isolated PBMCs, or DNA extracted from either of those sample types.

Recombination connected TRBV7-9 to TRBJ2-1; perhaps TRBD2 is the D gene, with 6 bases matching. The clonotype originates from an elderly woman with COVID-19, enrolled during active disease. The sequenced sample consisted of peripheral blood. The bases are TGTGCCAGCAGCTCGGGAGTTTCCAAAGTCAATGAGCAGTTCTTC. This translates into CASSSGVSKVNEQFF.